This T cell receptor (beta chain) was documented in a study of blood T cells in healthy people across ages. The authors ran a second PCR of roughly 6 to 12 cycles using a sample-barcoded 5' primer and a J-beta primer mix. With 12 random nucleotides, a template-switch adaptor tagged each individual cDNA molecule. TCRdb redid the calling of the 5' RACE reads with MiXCR, one entry per CDR3 protein. The sample has under 950,000 distinct CDR3 sequences; over 20% are singletons. Study-wide findings and caveats: PBMCs went unsorted, and a conclusive naive versus antigen-experienced comparison was therefore prevented.

A word on this clonotype: The antigen is undetermined.

The sample comprised blood. The TCR originated in a man between 65 and 85 years old in good health.

This CDR3 reads CASSSRTGWVNTEAFF. CDR3 bases: TGTGCCAGCAGCTCCCGGACAGGGTGGGTGAACACTGAAGCTTTCTTT. The chain uses TRBV14 and TRBJ1-1, with TRBD1 identical over 8 bases. CDR3 length equals 16 residues. J was trimmed by 0 bases and V by 5 bases; bases with no gene match: 8. Germline values: CDR1 SGHDN, CDR2 FVKESK.